One and the same sample provided the 9 T cell receptor beta chains below, sequenced in a study of T cells in Graves' hyperthyroidism and ophthalmopathy. TCR beta CDR3 sequences were amplified from RNA transcripts. Researchers ran a first-round RT-PCR on the TCR CDR3 using the HTBI primer set. TCRdb reanalysed the multiplex PCR reads using MiXCR and keeps one entry per CDR3 protein. The data hold more than 50,000 distinct CDR3 sequences, with about 57% observed a single time. Source material: blood. The source is a woman aged 60 to 75 with Graves' ophthalmopathy.

The chain is built from TRBV20-1 and TRBJ2-7, with 9 bases fitting TRBD2. Germline CDR1 DFQATT, CDR2 SNEGSKA (reference sequence). V trimming: 6 bases; J trimming: 9 bases; junction bases outside the gene matches: 15. This CDR3 is built from 14 residues. The CDR3 here is CSAMSRTGLARQYF. The CDR3 DNA reads as TGCAGTGCAATGAGTAGGACAGGACTAGCGAGGCAGTACTTC.

This clonotype appeared many times. V is TRBV5-4 and J is TRBJ2-3, with D tentatively TRBD1 or TRBD2 (5 bases each). Germline lookup yields CDR1 SGHNT and CDR2 YYREEE (reference sequence). V was shortened by 0 bases and J by 0 bases, with 11 bases between the two germline ends. CDR3 size: 16 residues. As DNA, the CDR3 is TGTGCCAGCAGCTTGGGGGGGAAACTTAGCACAGATACGCAGTATTTT. This codes for CASSLGGKLSTDTQYF.

This clonotype has a count of ten or more. The chain carries TRBV19 and TRBJ2-5, with D uncertain. The CDR3 is 11 residues long. The germline gives CDR1 LNHDA, CDR2 SQIVND (reference sequence). Trimming shortened V by 8 bases and J by 5 bases, and 9 bases separated the two germline ends. CDR3 sequence: CASEAGETQYF. CDR3 bases: TGTGCCAGTGAGGCCGGGGAGACCCAGTACTTC.

In this sample, this clonotype turned up many times. A read error may explain this, as a much larger clone is one base away. The genes are TRBV5-8 and TRBJ2-7; 8 bases align to TRBD2. The ends lost 3 bases at V and 2 bases at J; junction bases unmatched: 4. Germline V CDR1 and CDR2: SGHTS, YDEGEE. There are 14 residues in the CDR3. The CDR3 loop reads CASSYSGTAYEQYF. In nucleotides, the CDR3 is TGTGCCAGCAGCTATAGCGGGACCGCCTACGAGCAGTACTTC. Based on the CDR3 plus reference TRBV5-8 and TRBJ2-7, the full variable domain is EAGVTQSPTHLIKTRGQQATLRCSPISGHTSVYWYQQALGLGLQFLLWYDEGEERNRGNFPPRFSGRQFPNYSSELNVNALELEDSALYLCASSYSGTAYEQYFGPGTRLTVT.

In its sample, this clonotype was seen many times. This chain joins TRBV19 and TRBJ2-4; 11 positions match TRBD2. CDR1 and CDR2 (germline): LNHDA, SQIVND (reference sequence). This CDR3 contains 17 residues. The junction had 5 bases not matched to a gene; V was cut back by 4 bases and J by 0 bases. CDR3 region: CASSTLAGGLAKNIQYF. The CDR3 DNA is TGTGCCAGTAGTACGTTAGCGGGAGGGCTAGCCAAAAACATTCAGTACTTC.

To note about this clonotype: Here the CDR3 omits its conserved ending phenylalanine or tryptophan, so a read error is the likely source. The chain couples TRBV7-2 to TRBJ1-1; no definite D call. This CDR3 spans 15 amino acids. The germline CDR1 and CDR2 sequences are SGHTA and FQGNSA. DNA for the CDR3: TGTGTCAGCAGCTTAGGAGGCCGATTGAACGCTGAAGCTTTCTTG. This encodes CVSSLGGRLNAEAFL.

This clonotype has a count of ten or more. The V and J genes are TRBV6-5 and TRBJ1-4; D not certain. The germline V gene encodes CDR1 MNHEY and CDR2 SVGAGI. The V end was cut by 4 bases, the J end by 4 bases, with 19 bases between. The CDR3 runs to 17 residues. In DNA, the CDR3 is TGTGCCAGCAGTTGGCGACCAGCCATGTTGGGTAATGAAAAACTGTTTTTT. Its protein is CASSWRPAMLGNEKLFF.

The J gene is TRBJ2-1, the V gene TRBV15; 9 bases are shared with TRBD2. V was pared by 5 bases and J by 8 bases, with 13 bases of the junction left unmatched. Germline loops: CDR1 LNHNV, CDR2 YYDKDF (reference sequence). CDR3 length equals 16 residues. CDR3: CATSPSGAAGGDEQFF. CDR3 DNA: TGTGCCACCAGCCCAAGCGGGGCAGCGGGAGGAGATGAGCAGTTCTTC.

The gene calls are TRBV20-1 and TRBJ2-3; unclear D gene. Trimming stripped 0 bases from V and 2 bases from J, with 12 bases between. There are 15 residues in the CDR3. Germline V gene sequence: CDR1 DFQATT, CDR2 SNEGSKA (reference sequence). The CDR3 sequence is CSARDQLDFTDTQYF. CDR3 bases: TGCAGTGCTAGAGATCAGCTAGACTTCACAGATACGCAGTATTTT.